This is a list of T cell receptor beta chains from one sample in a study of STAT5B mutations in CD4+ large granular lymphocyte leukemia. Assay: immunoSEQ multiplex PCR; the TCRdb copy retains only in-frame clones and omits some. The data hold approximately 30,000 clones, with under 80% observed a single time. The sequenced sample consisted of CD4+ T cells from blood buffy coats. The receptors derive from a human donor in good health. Both conserved end residues are part of each CDR3. A D gene is named only where the DNA matches it firmly. Rows may omit the clone size; those that give it use once, few, many or a size class.

cdr3_length: 13; d_call: TRBD1; v_call: TRBV9; j_call: TRBJ2-2; clone_size: NA; cdr3_nt: TGTGCCAGTTTTGACAGGGGAACCGGGGAGCTGTTTTTT; cdr3_aa: CASFDRGTGELFF
cdr3_length: 17; d_call: TRBD2; v_call: TRBV9; j_call: TRBJ2-7; clone_size: once; cdr3_nt: TGTGCCAGCAGCGTAGCTGCTAGCGGGAGCCAACTCGGAGAGCAGTACTTC; cdr3_aa: CASSVAASGSQLGEQYF
cdr3_length: 18; d_call: TRBD2; v_call: TRBV11-2; j_call: TRBJ2-5; clone_size: NA; cdr3_nt: TGTGCCAGCAGCTCAGGGGCTAGCGGGGGGCTTGTCCAAGAGACCCAGTACTTC; cdr3_aa: CASSSGASGGLVQETQYF
cdr3_length: 12; d_call: NA; v_call: TRBV6-1; j_call: TRBJ1-6; clone_size: NA; cdr3_nt: TGTGCCAGCAGGAGAGGGAATTCACCCCTCCACTTT; cdr3_aa: CASRRGNSPLHF
cdr3_length: 17; d_call: NA; v_call: TRBV11-2; j_call: TRBJ2-2; clone_size: NA; cdr3_nt: TGTGCCAGCAGACCTCTTATATCCCGGGCCGGGGGCGGGGAGCTGTTTTTT; cdr3_aa: CASRPLISRAGGGELFF
cdr3_length: 11; d_call: NA; v_call: TRBV11-2; j_call: TRBJ2-5; clone_size: NA; cdr3_nt: TGTGCCAGCAGGTCCGGGGTGGCCCAGTACTTC; cdr3_aa: CASRSGVAQYF
cdr3_length: 15; d_call: NA; v_call: TRBV7-2; j_call: TRBJ2-1; clone_size: NA; cdr3_nt: TGTGCCAGCAGCAAACGGGGGGACAGAAACAATGAGCAGTTCTTC; cdr3_aa: CASSKRGDRNNEQFF
cdr3_length: 14; d_call: TRBD1; v_call: TRBV5-6; j_call: TRBJ2-7; clone_size: NA; cdr3_nt: TGTGCCAGCAGCTTGAGACAGGGGGCTTACGAGCAGTACTTC; cdr3_aa: CASSLRQGAYEQYF
cdr3_length: 13; d_call: NA; v_call: TRBV6-5; j_call: TRBJ2-7; clone_size: few; cdr3_nt: TGTGCCAGCAAGCGTGACCCCAGGGGAGAGCAGTACTTC; cdr3_aa: CASKRDPRGEQYF
cdr3_length: 14; d_call: NA; v_call: TRBV2; j_call: TRBJ2-1; clone_size: NA; cdr3_nt: TGTGCCAGCAGTCCCGGGACATCCTACGTTGAGCAGTTCTTC; cdr3_aa: CASSPGTSYVEQFF